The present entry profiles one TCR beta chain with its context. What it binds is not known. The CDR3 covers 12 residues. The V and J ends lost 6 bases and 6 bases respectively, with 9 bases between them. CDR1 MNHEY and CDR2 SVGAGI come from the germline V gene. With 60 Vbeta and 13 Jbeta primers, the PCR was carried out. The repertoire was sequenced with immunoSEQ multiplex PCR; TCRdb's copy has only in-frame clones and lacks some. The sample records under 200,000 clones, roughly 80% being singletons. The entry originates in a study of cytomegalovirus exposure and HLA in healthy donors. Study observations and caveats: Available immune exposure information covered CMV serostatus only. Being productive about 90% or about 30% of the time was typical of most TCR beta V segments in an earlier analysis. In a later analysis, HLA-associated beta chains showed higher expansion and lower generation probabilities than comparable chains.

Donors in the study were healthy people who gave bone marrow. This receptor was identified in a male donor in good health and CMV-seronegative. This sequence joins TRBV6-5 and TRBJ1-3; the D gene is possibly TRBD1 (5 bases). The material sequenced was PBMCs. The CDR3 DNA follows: TGTGCCAGCAGCCCAGGACAAAACACCATATATTTT. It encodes CASSPGQNTIYF.